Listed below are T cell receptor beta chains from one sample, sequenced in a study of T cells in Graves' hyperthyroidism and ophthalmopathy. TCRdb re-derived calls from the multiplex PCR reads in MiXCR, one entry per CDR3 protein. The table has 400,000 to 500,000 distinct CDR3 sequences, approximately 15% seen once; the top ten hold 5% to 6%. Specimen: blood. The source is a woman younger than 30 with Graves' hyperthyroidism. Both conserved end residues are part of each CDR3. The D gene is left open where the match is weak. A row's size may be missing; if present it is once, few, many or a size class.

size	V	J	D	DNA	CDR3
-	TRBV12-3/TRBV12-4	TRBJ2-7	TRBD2	TGTGCCAGCAGTTTATACGGGGGGAGGGAGTACCGCTACGAGCAGTACTTC	CASSLYGGREYRYEQYF
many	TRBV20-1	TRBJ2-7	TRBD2	TGCAGTGCTAGAGGGGATAGCGGGAGATACGAGCAGTACTTC	CSARGDSGRYEQYF
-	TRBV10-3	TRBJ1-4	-	TGTGCCATCAGTGAGACCCCTCCGGAGAGGGGCCCGGGTGAAAAACTGTTTTTT	CAISETPPERGPGEKLFF
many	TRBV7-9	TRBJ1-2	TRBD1	TGTGCCAGCAGCCACGGGACAGGGGGCAATGGCTACACCTTC	CASSHGTGGNGYTF
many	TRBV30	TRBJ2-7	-	TGTGCCTGGACCACAGGACAATCATACGAGCAGTACTTC	CAWTTGQSYEQYF
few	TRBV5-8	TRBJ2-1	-	TGTGCCAGCAGCACCAGACAGGTTTCCTACAATGAGCAGTTCTTC	CASSTRQVSYNEQFF
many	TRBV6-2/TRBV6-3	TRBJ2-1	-	TGTGCCAGCAGTTACGTGCGCGGCTACAATGAGCAGTTCTTC	CASSYVRGYNEQFF
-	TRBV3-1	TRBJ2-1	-	TGTGCCAGCAGCCCAATACCGGGGGGCGGCGGCTCCTACAATGAGCAGTTCTTC	CASSPIPGGGGSYNEQFF
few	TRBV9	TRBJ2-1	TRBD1	TGTGCCAGCAGCGCGGACAGGGGTCGGCATGAGCAGTTCTTC	CASSADRGRHEQFF
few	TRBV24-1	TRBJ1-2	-	TGTGCCACCAGTGATTCTAGGAAACCCTATGGCTACACCTTC	CATSDSRKPYGYTF
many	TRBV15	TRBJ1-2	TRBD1	TGTGCCACCAGCAGGGTGTTACGGGACAGGAACGTTTTCAATGGCTACACCTTC	CATSRVLRDRNVFNGYTF
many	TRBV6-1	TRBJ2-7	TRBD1	TGTGCCAGCAGTGAAGTAACAGGGGGCACCTACGAGCAGTACTTC	CASSEVTGGTYEQYF
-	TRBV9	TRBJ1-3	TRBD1	TGTGCCAGCAGCGTTACAGGGGCCTCTGGAAACACCATATATTTT	CASSVTGASGNTIYF
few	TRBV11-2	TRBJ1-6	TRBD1	TGTGCCAGCAGTCTAGAGCCAGGACAGGGTAATTCACCCCTCCACTTT	CASSLEPGQGNSPLHF
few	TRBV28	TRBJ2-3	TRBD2	TGTGCCAGCAGTTCCCGGCGGGAGGGAGCAAGAGATACGCAGTATTTT	CASSSRREGARDTQYF
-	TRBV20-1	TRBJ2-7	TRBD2	TGCAGTGCTAGATACAACAGCGGGACTAGCGGGAGGGCCGGCGAGCAGTACTTC	CSARYNSGTSGRAGEQYF
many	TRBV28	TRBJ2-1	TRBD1	TGTGCCAGCAGTTCGGGACAGGGGTACAATGAGCAGTTCTTC	CASSSGQGYNEQFF
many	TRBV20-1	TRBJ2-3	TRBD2	TGCAGTGCTAGAGATGGCGGACTAGCGGGAGTGAGCCCAGATACGCAGTATTTT	CSARDGGLAGVSPDTQYF
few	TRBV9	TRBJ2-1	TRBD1	TGTGCCAGCAGCGGGGGCCGGGACAGGGGTTACAATGAGCAGTTCTTC	CASSGGRDRGYNEQFF
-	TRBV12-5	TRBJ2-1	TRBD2	TGTGCTAGTGGTGCTAGCGGGAGTCGCAATGAGCAGTTCTTC	CASGASGSRNEQFF
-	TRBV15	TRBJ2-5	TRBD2	TGTGCCACCAGTCGGCTAGCGGGAGGGTGGCAAGAGACCCAGTACTTC	CATSRLAGGWQETQYF
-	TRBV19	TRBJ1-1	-	TGTGCCAGTAGTATGGGGCAGGCGTTCGAAGCTTTCTTT	CASSMGQAFEAFF
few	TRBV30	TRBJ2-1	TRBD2	TGTGCCTGGAGTATATGGCGGGAGGGCAATGAGCAGTTCTTC	CAWSIWREGNEQFF
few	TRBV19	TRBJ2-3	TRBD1	TGTGCCAGTAGTACCGGGACAGGGGGCACAGATACGCAGTATTTT	CASSTGTGGTDTQYF
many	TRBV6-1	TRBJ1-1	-	TGTGCCACGGACGACTCCTTCAACAGGTTCGAAGCTTTCTTT	CATDDSFNRFEAFF
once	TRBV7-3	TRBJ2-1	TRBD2	TGTGCCAGCAGTCGACTAGCGGGAGGGCCAGGGACAAACAATGAGCAGTTCTTC	CASSRLAGGPGTNNEQFF
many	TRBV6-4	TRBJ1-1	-	TGTGCCAGCAGTCCGTACAAGGGGATGCACACTGAAGCTTTCTTT	CASSPYKGMHTEAFF
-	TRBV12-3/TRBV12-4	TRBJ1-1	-	TGTGCCAGCAGCCCTTCGGGACACCACACTGAAGCTTTCTTT	CASSPSGHHTEAFF
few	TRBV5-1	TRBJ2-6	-	TGCGCCAGCAGCTTGGAGGGGAGACCGCTGATCTCTGGGGCCAACGTCCTGACTTTC	CASSLEGRPLISGANVLTF
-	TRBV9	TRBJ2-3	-	TGTGCCAGCAGTGGCCAGGGGATCGGCGCAGATACGCAGTATTTT	CASSGQGIGADTQYF
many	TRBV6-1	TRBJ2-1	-	TGTGCCAGCAGCCCTACTAGCCTCACCTACAATGAGCAGTTCTTC	CASSPTSLTYNEQFF
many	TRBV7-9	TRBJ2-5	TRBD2	TGTGCCAGCAGCTTAATTCGCGGCGGGAGAAAGGGTCAAGAGACCCAGTACTTC	CASSLIRGGRKGQETQYF
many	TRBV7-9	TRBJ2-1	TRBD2	TGTGCCAGCAGCTTAAAGGTGGCGGGAGCCTACAATGAGCAGTTCTTC	CASSLKVAGAYNEQFF
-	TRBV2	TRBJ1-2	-	TGTGCCAGCAGTGAACCTCAGTTTGCTCATGGCTACACCTTC	CASSEPQFAHGYTF
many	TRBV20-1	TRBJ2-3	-	TGCAGTGCTAGGTGGACAGATACGCAGTATTTT	CSARWTDTQYF
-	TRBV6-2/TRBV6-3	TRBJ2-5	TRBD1	TGTGCCAGCAGTTACCCTCCGGGACAGGGGGCCTGGGAGACCCAGTACTTC	CASSYPPGQGAWETQYF
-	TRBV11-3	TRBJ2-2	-	TGTGCCAGCTCCCGACTCAGAGACACCGGGGAGCTGTTTTTT	CASSRLRDTGELFF
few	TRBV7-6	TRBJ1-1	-	TGTGCCAGCAGCCGAGGGGCGCTGAACACTGAAGCTTTCTTT	CASSRGALNTEAFF
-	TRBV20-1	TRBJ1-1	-	TGCAGTGCTAGAAAGGGACACCCGAACACTGAAGCTTCCTTT	CSARKGHPNTEASF
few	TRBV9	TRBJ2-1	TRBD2	TGTGCCAGCAGCGTAGCCGGGACTAGCGGGAGGAATGAGCAGTTCTTC	CASSVAGTSGRNEQFF
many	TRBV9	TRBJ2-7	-	TGTGCCAGCAGCGTAAGCCCAGGGGGGGGATCCTACGAGCAGTACTTC	CASSVSPGGGSYEQYF
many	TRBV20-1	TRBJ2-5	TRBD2	TGCAGTGCTAGTGATATGGGGGGGGTCCAAGAGACCCAGTACTTC	CSASDMGGVQETQYF
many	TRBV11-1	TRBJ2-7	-	TGTGCCAGCAGCTTAGCAGGACGGACTCCGACCTACGAGCAGTACTTC	CASSLAGRTPTYEQYF
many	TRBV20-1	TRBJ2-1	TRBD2	TGCAGTGCTAGAGAGCAAAGCGGGAGTGGCAATGAGCAGTTCTTC	CSAREQSGSGNEQFF
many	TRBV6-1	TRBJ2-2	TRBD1	TGTGCCAGCAGTGACCCAGGACAGGGGCGCACCGGGGAGCTGTTTTTT	CASSDPGQGRTGELFF
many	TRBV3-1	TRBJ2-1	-	TGTGCCAGCAGCCAAGATTTACCAGGGTACAATGAGCAGTTCTTC	CASSQDLPGYNEQFF
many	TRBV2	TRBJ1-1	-	TGTGCCAGCAGTGCCCAGGGTCCGGACACTGAAGCTTTCTTT	CASSAQGPDTEAFF